This T cell receptor (beta chain) was recovered during a study of T cells in localized non-small cell lung cancer. Study-wide results and caveats: Because only a single region of the tumor was sequenced, heterogeneity remains possible. Uninvolved nearby lung showed the greatest T cell clonality, exceeding that found in tumor. Adjacent lung was found to contain a median about 60 of the top 100 tumor clones.

With 2 bases removed from V and 1 base from J, the gap between germline ends came to 6 bases. CDR1 SGHTA and CDR2 FQGTGA come from the germline V gene. The CDR3 has 15 residues. Assay used: immunoSEQ multiplex PCR; TCRdb lists only in-frame clones, some missing. The sample holds approximately 30,000 clones, approximately 90% seen once. Details on this clone: The antigen is undetermined.

The source of this sequence is a woman aged 18 to 55 with stage I lung adenocarcinoma. Sequenced material: peripheral blood, taken before any cancer treatment. J is TRBJ2-6 and V is TRBV7-3; D is uncertain. CDR3 in DNA: TGTGCCAGCAGCTTAGTGACTTCTGGGGCCAACGTCCTGACTTTC. This gives the protein CASSLVTSGANVLTF. Using reference TRBV7-3 and TRBJ2-6 for the parts outside the CDR3, the full variable domain is GAGVSQTPSNKVTEKGKYVELRCDPISGHTALYWYRQSLGQGPEFLIYFQGTGAADDSGLPNDRFFAVRPEGSVSTLKIQRTERGDSAVYLCASSLVTSGANVLTFGAGSRLTVL.